Below are 25 T cell receptor beta chains sequenced from a single sample in a study of Graves' ophthalmopathy and Graves' hyperthyroidism. The study amplified TCR beta CDR3 regions using RNA transcripts. Second-round multiplex PCR came after a first-round RT-PCR that employed HTBI primers. In TCRdb, the multiplex PCR reads were re-called with MiXCR into one record per CDR3 protein. The profile shows fewer than 350,000 distinct CDR3 sequences, 15% to 20% of them singletons. The specimen sequenced was peripheral blood. All receptors come from an adult man with Graves' ophthalmopathy.

At least ten counts were recorded for this clonotype. V and J are TRBV6-1 and TRBJ2-5; D unclear. The germline CDR1 and CDR2 sequences are MNHNS and SASEGT. This CDR3 contains 14 residues. The germline V and J ends were trimmed by 1 base and 5 bases, with 11 bases remaining between them. CDR3 sequence (DNA): TGTGCCAGCAGTGAAGTTGTAGCTGGGGAGACCCAGTACTTC. It specifies CASSEVVAGETQYF.

This clonotype was counted many times. V is TRBV4-1 and J is TRBJ2-5; TRBD1 matches at 7 bases. CDR1 is MGHRA and CDR2 is YSYEKL in the germline V gene. The CDR3 is 14 residues long. V trimming: 5 bases; J trimming: 4 bases; junction bases outside the gene matches: 7. DNA for the CDR3: TGCGCCAGCAGCGAAGGGGACAGCCGAGAGACCCAGTACTTC. Translated: CASSEGDSRETQYF.

In its sample, this clonotype was seen many times. For the CDR3, the DNA is TGTGCCAGCACTCTCCTTGGACTAGCGGGACAGGAGACCCAGTACTTC. It codes for CASTLLGLAGQETQYF. The rearrangement joins TRBV2 to TRBJ2-5; 12 positions match TRBD2. CDR1 is SNHLY and CDR2 is FYNNEI in the germline V gene. The CDR3 has 16 amino acids. J lost 5 bases, V lost 7 bases, and 11 bases had no gene match.

This clonotype was found many times. This chain links TRBV6-5 with TRBJ2-7; D remains ambiguous. The CDR3 extends over 13 amino acids. Trimming cost V 6 bases and J 7 bases, with 16 bases left between them. CDR1 and CDR2 (germline): MNHEY, SVGAGI. CDR3 region: CASSRTGVREQYF. As DNA, the CDR3 is TGTGCCAGCAGCCGGACGGGTGTGAGAGAGCAGTACTTC.

This clonotype occurred many times. The rearrangement joins TRBV20-1 to TRBJ1-1; no clear D gene. V lost 0 bases, J lost 6 bases, and 14 bases lay in between. In germline, CDR1 is DFQATT, CDR2 SNEGSKA (reference sequence). The CDR3 consists of 14 residues. The CDR3 nucleotides read TGCAGTGCTAGAGAAAGCCCCCTGATGGCTGAAGCTTTCTTT. Its translation: CSARESPLMAEAFF.

This clonotype was seen a few times. This may stem from a read error, because a much larger clone lies one nucleotide away. The V gene is TRBV5-6, the J gene TRBJ2-7, with 7 bases that match TRBD1. This CDR3 is built from 14 residues. The V gene's germline CDR1 is SGHDT and CDR2 YYEEEE. CDR3 nucleotides: TGTGCCAGCAGTCTCCCGGGACAGATATACGAGCGGTACTTC. Its translation: CASSLPGQIYERYF.

This clonotype has ten or more counts. V is TRBV27 and J is TRBJ2-2, with a weak D call TRBD1 (6 bases). The germline CDR1 and CDR2 sequences are MNHEY and SMNVEV (reference sequence). The CDR3 length is 14 residues. Trimming left V 3 bases short and J 6 bases short, with 11 bases between. The CDR3 nucleotides read TGTGCCAGCAGTTTGTACAGGGTTTCCGGGGAGCTGTTTTTT. This sequence encodes CASSLYRVSGELFF.

This clonotype occurred many times. V gene TRBV20-1 combines with J gene TRBJ2-7; a possible D gene is TRBD2 (6 bases). Looked up from germline, CDR1 is DFQATT and CDR2 is SNEGSKA (reference sequence). The CDR3 is 13 amino acids. Trimming removed 5 bases at V and 4 bases at J, with 15 bases between. The CDR3 sequence is CSAEQEGWYEQYF. Here the CDR3 DNA reads TGCAGTGCTGAGCAGGAGGGCTGGTACGAGCAGTACTTC.

This clonotype was recorded many times. V and J are TRBV19 and TRBJ1-5; TRBD1 might be the D (5 bases). CDR3 length: 13 amino acids. Trimming stripped 4 bases from V and 6 bases from J, with 10 bases between. CDR1 LNHDA and CDR2 SQIVND come from the germline V gene (reference sequence). The CDR3 coding sequence is TGTGCCAGTAGTAGGTCAGGGCCTCAGCCCCAGCATTTT. Translation: CASSRSGPQPQHF.

In its sample, this clonotype was seen a few times. This rearrangement joins TRBV7-9 to TRBJ1-3, with D maybe TRBD1 (5 bases). This CDR3 is 15 amino acids long. CDR1 and CDR2 from the germline V gene are SEHNR and FQNEAQ (reference sequence). V lost 4 bases to trimming and J lost 0 bases, with 10 bases between them. In DNA, the CDR3 is TGTGCCAGCAGCTCCGACAGAGCCTCTGGAAACACCATATATTTT. Amino acid sequence: CASSSDRASGNTIYF.

The chain combines TRBV7-9 with TRBJ2-7; 7 nucleotides agree with TRBD1. The CDR3 is made up of 14 amino acids. After removal of 5 bases from V and 5 bases from J, the junction contained 9 bases not matched to a gene. Germline assignment: CDR1 SEHNR and CDR2 FQNEAQ (reference sequence). The CDR3 DNA reads as TGTGCCAGCAGCGTGACAGGGAAGAGTGACGAGCAGTACTTC. It codes for CASSVTGKSDEQYF.

This clonotype was recorded many times. The chain carries TRBV6-4 and TRBJ1-1; 10 bases map to TRBD1. Germline trimming cut 5 bases from V and 2 bases from J; bases unmatched to any gene: 5. The germline gives CDR1 MRHNA, CDR2 SNTAGT. The CDR3 spans 15 residues. The CDR3 region is CASSRTGGSNTEAFF. As DNA, the CDR3 is TGTGCCAGCAGTAGGACAGGGGGGTCTAACACTGAAGCTTTCTTT.

Here the CDR3 DNA reads TGTGCCAGTAGTATCGCCACAAACTATGGCTACACCTTC. Translated, it gives CASSIATNYGYTF. V and J are TRBV19 and TRBJ1-2; D gene ambiguous. The CDR3 is made up of 13 amino acids. V was cut by 3 bases and J by 2 bases, with 7 bases left in between. Per germline, CDR1 LNHDA and CDR2 SQIVND (reference sequence).

This chain links TRBV12-3 or TRBV12-4 with TRBJ1-2; no definite D call. CDR3 size: 13 residues. The V gene lost 4 bases and the J gene lost 4 bases, with 10 bases spanning the gap. DNA of the CDR3: TGTGCCAGCAGTTCTAGGGTGGGCTATGGCTACACCTTC. Protein sequence: CASSSRVGYGYTF.

This clonotype was recorded at least ten times. The CDR3 nucleotides are TGCGCCAGCAGCCAGCAGGGAGGGGGCTATGGCTACACCTTC. Encoded protein: CASSQQGGGYGYTF. J is TRBJ1-2 and V is TRBV4-1; possibly TRBD1 for D (6 bases). CDR3 length equals 14 residues. Germline values: CDR1 MGHRA, CDR2 YSYEKL. V shed 3 bases and J shed 4 bases, with 12 bases lying between them.

This clonotype was recorded many times. The V gene is TRBV6-2 or TRBV6-3, the J gene TRBJ1-1, with TRBD1 identical over 8 bases. V trimming: 6 bases; J trimming: 1 base; junction bases outside the gene matches: 16. The CDR3 extends over 18 amino acids. The germline CDR1 and CDR2 sequences are MNHEY and SVGEGT. The CDR3 sequence is CASRNWRTGSLSNTEAFF. The CDR3 bases are TGTGCCAGCAGGAACTGGAGGACAGGGAGTTTATCGAACACTGAAGCTTTCTTT.

This clonotype came up many times. This sequence joins TRBV7-2 and TRBJ2-5; no reliable D call. Looked up from germline, CDR1 is SGHTA and CDR2 is FQGNSA. The CDR3 runs 14 residues. Trimming cost V 5 bases and J 3 bases, with 13 bases left between them. The CDR3 nucleotides read TGTGCCAGCAGCAGCCAAAACGGAGAAGAGACCCAGTACTTC. This gives the protein CASSSQNGEETQYF. The whole variable domain, filled in from reference TRBV7-2 and TRBJ2-5, reads GAGVSQSPSNKVTEKGKDVELRCDPISGHTALYWYRQSLGQGLEFLIYFQGNSAPDKSGLPSDRFSAERTGGSVSTLTIQRTQQEDSAVYLCASSSQNGEETQYFGPGTRLLVL.

This clonotype was counted at least ten times. The rearrangement joins TRBV6-1 to TRBJ1-6, with D perhaps matching TRBD1 (5 bases). The CDR3 has 13 amino acids. Trimming removed 6 bases at V and 5 bases at J, with 8 bases between. The germline CDR1 and CDR2 sequences are MNHNS and SASEGT. The CDR3 DNA is TGTGCCAGCAGACAGGCGCATAATTCACCCCTCCACTTT. This translates into CASRQAHNSPLHF.

In this sample, this clonotype turned up many times. The V and J genes are TRBV19 and TRBJ2-5, with D maybe TRBD2 (6 bases). CDR3 length equals 14 residues. V lost 3 bases and J lost 4, with 12 bases in between. Germline V gene lookup returns CDR1 LNHDA and CDR2 SQIVND (reference sequence). The CDR3 loop reads CASSMGGGTETQYF. The CDR3 bases are TGTGCCAGTAGTATGGGTGGGGGGACAGAGACCCAGTACTTC.

This clonotype was seen at least ten times. The genes are TRBV12-3 or TRBV12-4 and TRBJ2-4; D unresolved. CDR3 length: 13 residues. The V end was cut by 2 bases, the J end by 1 base, with 3 bases between. DNA for the CDR3: TGTGCCAGCAGTTTAAATGCCAAAAACATTCAGTACTTC. Its protein is CASSLNAKNIQYF.

This clonotype was observed at least ten times. CDR3 region: CATTVGAKNTEAFF. CDR3 nucleotides: TGTGCCACTACCGTAGGGGCTAAGAACACTGAAGCTTTCTTT. The V gene is TRBV28, the J gene TRBJ1-1, with D possibly TRBD1 on 5 matching bases. The CDR3 is made up of 14 amino acids. V lost 10 bases and J 1 base, leaving 16 bases between the germline ends. Germline CDR1 reads MDHEN; CDR2 reads SYDVKM.

This clonotype was detected ten times or more. The chain employs TRBV30 and TRBJ1-3; no clear D gene. The V and J ends lost 0 bases and 0 bases respectively, with 21 bases between them. The CDR3 loop spans 19 amino acids. Germline values: CDR1 GTSNPN, CDR2 SVGIG (reference sequence). CDR3 sequence: CAWSVPAIPGWGSGNTIYF. In nucleotides, the CDR3 is TGTGCCTGGAGTGTACCGGCCATCCCAGGTTGGGGCTCTGGAAACACCATATATTTT.

This clonotype has at least ten counts. The chain carries TRBV13 and TRBJ2-5; 9 bases fit TRBD1. There are 14 residues in the CDR3. CDR1 is PRHDT and CDR2 is FYEKMQ in the germline V gene (reference sequence). With 5 bases clipped from V and 5 bases from J, the junction kept 6 bases outside the gene matches. CDR3 amino acids: CASSTRGQGETQYF. The CDR3 DNA reads as TGTGCCAGCAGCACGAGGGGACAGGGCGAGACCCAGTACTTC.

In its sample, this clonotype was seen many times. This chain connects TRBV24-1 to TRBJ2-5; D is tentatively TRBD1 or TRBD2 (6 bases each). CDR1 and CDR2 (germline): KGHDR, SFDVKD. CDR3 length equals 15 residues. The V end lost 3 bases, the J end lost 5 bases, and 15 bases lay between the germline ends. This chain's CDR3 is CATSDRRGGMETQYF. CDR3 in DNA: TGTGCCACCAGTGATCGCAGGGGAGGAATGGAGACCCAGTACTTC.

This clonotype was observed many times. V gene TRBV11-1 combines with J gene TRBJ2-7; tentative D call: TRBD2 (5 bases). This CDR3 spans 16 amino acids. In germline, CDR1 is SGHAT, CDR2 FQDESV (reference sequence). V was pared by 5 bases and J by 5 bases, with 22 bases between. CDR3 sequence: CASSPVTGGSGNEQYF. The CDR3 nucleotides are TGTGCCAGCAGCCCGGTTACGGGTGGATCCGGGAACGAGCAGTACTTC. Looking up the rest from reference TRBV11-1 and TRBJ2-7 gives the full variable domain: EAEVAQSPRYKITEKSQAVAFWCDPISGHATLYWYRQILGQGPELLVQFQDESVVDDSQLPKDRFSAERLKGVDSTLKIQPAELGDSAMYLCASSPVTGGSGNEQYFGPGTRLTVT.